This T cell receptor (beta chain) was identified during a study of blood T cell repertoires in COVID-19. Sequencing used immunoSEQ multiplex PCR; TCRdb keeps in-frame clones, though not all of them. This sample yields a few hundred thousand clones, of which about 87% are seen a single time; just under 7% belongs to the top ten. Deletions cut 5 bases from V and 1 base from J, with 11 bases between. CDR3 length equals 14 residues. CDR1 is MDHEN and CDR2 is SYDVKM in the germline V gene. The chain joins TRBV28 to TRBJ1-1; D unresolved. The origin of this receptor is a woman aged 25 to 39 who had recovered from COVID-19. The sequenced material came from peripheral blood. This chain's CDR3 is CASSTGLRNTEAFF. In DNA form, the CDR3 reads TGTGCCAGCAGTACCGGACTTCGGAACACTGAAGCTTTCTTT.